Listed below are T cell receptor beta chains from one sample, sequenced in a study of CD8 T cell repertoires and HIV-1 epitope variants. For these TCRs, the target antigens are not known. This table comes from immunoSEQ multiplex PCR, and its TCRdb copy is limited to in-frame clones, with some not included. This repertoire shows around 4,500 clones, about 70% found once; its top ten account for around 44%. The sample comprised cultured CD8+ T cells derived from PBMCs. These receptors were obtained from a male donor with HIV. CDR3s include the opening cysteine and the closing phenylalanine or tryptophan. The order of the fields is clone size, D gene, V gene, J gene, CDR3 protein, CDR3 DNA. A D gene is named only where the DNA matches it firmly. Size tells how often a clone was seen (once, few, many) or the class of an expanded clone, and some rows leave it out.

clone_size: NA
d_call: NA
v_call: TRBV2
j_call: TRBJ1-1
cdr3_aa: CASPGWEGISFF
cdr3_nt: TGTGCCAGTCCCGGATGGGAAGGAATTTCTTTCTTT

clone_size: few
d_call: NA
v_call: TRBV7-2
j_call: TRBJ2-7
cdr3_aa: CASSLGNEEEQYF
cdr3_nt: TGTGCCAGCAGCCTCGGTAACGAGGAGGAGCAGTACTTC

clone_size: NA
d_call: NA
v_call: TRBV12-5
j_call: TRBJ2-3
cdr3_aa: CASGLYNLPDTQYF
cdr3_nt: TGTGCTAGTGGTTTGTATAACTTGCCGGATACGCAGTATTTT

clone_size: NA
d_call: NA
v_call: TRBV5-8
j_call: TRBJ1-5
cdr3_aa: CASSLGTGRQPQHF
cdr3_nt: TGTGCCAGCAGCTTGGGAACAGGAAGGCAGCCCCAGCATTTT

clone_size: NA
d_call: NA
v_call: TRBV4-1
j_call: TRBJ2-1
cdr3_aa: CASSPQGQDNEQFF
cdr3_nt: TGCGCCAGCAGCCCACAGGGTCAGGACAATGAGCAGTTCTTC

clone_size: NA
d_call: NA
v_call: TRBV30
j_call: TRBJ1-2
cdr3_aa: CAWSGRDAWTYGYTF
cdr3_nt: TGTGCCTGGAGTGGACGGGACGCTTGGACCTATGGCTACACCTTC

clone_size: few
d_call: NA
v_call: TRBV9
j_call: TRBJ1-1
cdr3_aa: CASSVGGGTGGTEAFF
cdr3_nt: TGTGCCAGCAGCGTAGGGGGAGGGACGGGCGGTACTGAAGCTTTCTTT

clone_size: NA
d_call: NA
v_call: TRBV10-3
j_call: TRBJ2-3
cdr3_aa: CAISGPGSSSTDTQYF
cdr3_nt: TGTGCCATCAGTGGTCCAGGGAGCTCTAGCACAGATACGCAGTATTTT

clone_size: NA
d_call: NA
v_call: TRBV10-3
j_call: TRBJ2-1
cdr3_aa: CAISESMAGSYNEQFF
cdr3_nt: TGTGCCATCAGTGAGTCGATGGCGGGCTCCTACAATGAGCAGTTCTTC

clone_size: NA
d_call: TRBD1
v_call: TRBV28
j_call: TRBJ1-2
cdr3_aa: CASSTGGHGYTF
cdr3_nt: TGTGCCAGTTCCACAGGGGGCCATGGCTACACCTTC

clone_size: NA
d_call: TRBD1
v_call: TRBV28
j_call: TRBJ1-5
cdr3_aa: CARTGQNNQPQHF
cdr3_nt: TGTGCCAGGACGGGACAGAACAATCAGCCCCAGCATTTT

clone_size: NA
d_call: TRBD2
v_call: TRBV5-8
j_call: TRBJ2-3
cdr3_aa: CASSPTSGVATDTQYF
cdr3_nt: TGTGCCAGCAGCCCTACTAGCGGGGTCGCCACAGATACGCAGTATTTT

clone_size: once
d_call: TRBD1
v_call: TRBV27
j_call: TRBJ1-6
cdr3_aa: CASSLSRTGDWNSPLHF
cdr3_nt: TGTGCCAGCAGTTTATCGCGTACAGGGGATTGGAATTCACCCCTCCACTTT

clone_size: few
d_call: TRBD2
v_call: TRBV19
j_call: TRBJ2-1
cdr3_aa: CASSMAGVWMDNEQFF
cdr3_nt: TGTGCCAGTAGTATGGCGGGGGTTTGGATGGACAATGAGCAGTTCTTC

clone_size: NA
d_call: NA
v_call: TRBV29-1
j_call: TRBJ2-1
cdr3_aa: CSVEPDPGNEQFF
cdr3_nt: TGCAGCGTTGAACCGGACCCTGGCAATGAGCAGTTCTTC

clone_size: NA
d_call: NA
v_call: TRBV19
j_call: TRBJ2-2
cdr3_aa: CASSILTGGRTGELFF
cdr3_nt: TGTGCCAGTAGTATCCTGACAGGAGGGAGGACCGGGGAGCTGTTTTTT

clone_size: few
d_call: NA
v_call: TRBV7-6
j_call: TRBJ2-2
cdr3_aa: CASSLNTGGELFF
cdr3_nt: TGTGCCAGCAGCTTAAATACGGGCGGGGAGCTGTTTTTT

clone_size: once
d_call: TRBD1
v_call: TRBV10-3
j_call: TRBJ1-1
cdr3_aa: CAISETGGDTEAFF
cdr3_nt: TGTGCCATCAGTGAGACAGGGGGGGACACTGAAGCTTTCTTT

clone_size: NA
d_call: NA
v_call: TRBV27
j_call: TRBJ2-1
cdr3_aa: CASMGGSWSSCNEQFF
cdr3_nt: TGTGCCAGCATGGGAGGTAGCTGGAGCTCCTGCAATGAGCAGTTCTTC

clone_size: NA
d_call: NA
v_call: TRBV11-2
j_call: TRBJ2-7
cdr3_aa: CASSSTGGQAGWRAEQYF
cdr3_nt: TGTGCCAGCAGCTCCACAGGAGGTCAGGCGGGATGGCGGGCCGAGCAGTACTTC

clone_size: once
d_call: NA
v_call: TRBV5-1
j_call: TRBJ2-5
cdr3_aa: CASSLAGQQETQYF
cdr3_nt: TGCGCCAGCAGCTTGGCCGGACAGCAAGAGACCCAGTACTTC

clone_size: NA
d_call: TRBD1
v_call: TRBV11-2
j_call: TRBJ2-1
cdr3_aa: CASSFFGQGGNEQFF
cdr3_nt: TGTGCCAGCAGCTTTTTTGGACAGGGGGGAAATGAGCAGTTCTTC

clone_size: NA
d_call: TRBD2
v_call: TRBV2
j_call: TRBJ2-3
cdr3_aa: CASERGLGGVKGTQYF
cdr3_nt: TGTGCCAGTGAGCGAGGACTAGGTGGGGTGAAGGGGACGCAGTATTTT

clone_size: few
d_call: NA
v_call: TRBV5-6
j_call: TRBJ1-1
cdr3_aa: CASSLAAGGFTEAFF
cdr3_nt: TGTGCCAGCAGCTTGGCCGCGGGGGGGTTCACTGAAGCTTTCTTT

clone_size: NA
d_call: TRBD1
v_call: TRBV14
j_call: TRBJ1-2
cdr3_aa: CASSQELGQASF
cdr3_nt: TGTGCCAGCAGCCAAGAATTAGGACAGGCTTCCTTC

clone_size: NA
d_call: TRBD1
v_call: TRBV10-1
j_call: TRBJ1-1
cdr3_aa: CASRGGQGTTEAFF
cdr3_nt: TGCGCCAGCAGGGGAGGACAGGGGACAACTGAAGCTTTCTTT

clone_size: NA
d_call: NA
v_call: TRBV7-9
j_call: TRBJ2-3
cdr3_aa: CASSLVEQRTDTQYF
cdr3_nt: TGTGCCAGCAGCTTAGTTGAGCAGCGCACAGATACGCAGTATTTT

clone_size: NA
d_call: TRBD1
v_call: TRBV27
j_call: TRBJ2-1
cdr3_aa: CASSLWTGDEQFF
cdr3_nt: TGTGCCAGCAGTTTATGGACAGGGGATGAGCAGTTCTTC

clone_size: NA
d_call: TRBD1
v_call: TRBV13
j_call: TRBJ2-2
cdr3_aa: CASSSRTGSRTGELFF
cdr3_nt: TGTGCCAGCAGCTCTAGGACAGGATCACGCACCGGGGAGCTGTTTTTT

clone_size: NA
d_call: TRBD1
v_call: TRBV4-3
j_call: TRBJ2-7
cdr3_aa: CASSQGAGGYEQYF
cdr3_nt: TGCGCCAGCAGCCAAGGAGCAGGGGGCTACGAGCAGTACTTC

clone_size: few
d_call: TRBD1
v_call: TRBV9
j_call: TRBJ2-7
cdr3_aa: CASSVAGTGNDEQYF
cdr3_nt: TGTGCCAGCAGCGTAGCAGGGACAGGAAACGACGAGCAGTACTTC

clone_size: NA
d_call: TRBD1
v_call: TRBV29-1
j_call: TRBJ2-7
cdr3_aa: CSVLLGTGLYEQYF
cdr3_nt: TGCAGCGTTTTGCTCGGGACAGGGTTGTACGAGCAGTACTTC

clone_size: once
d_call: NA
v_call: TRBV11-2
j_call: TRBJ2-3
cdr3_aa: CASSYTDTQYF
cdr3_nt: TGTGCCAGCAGCTACACAGATACGCAGTATTTT

clone_size: once
d_call: NA
v_call: TRBV10-2
j_call: TRBJ1-1
cdr3_aa: CASSESIQGYSTEAFF
cdr3_nt: TGCGCCAGCAGTGAGTCGATTCAGGGATACTCCACTGAAGCTTTCTTT

clone_size: NA
d_call: NA
v_call: TRBV5-4
j_call: TRBJ2-5
cdr3_aa: CATPAETQYF
cdr3_nt: TGTGCCACCCCAGCGGAGACCCAGTACTTC

clone_size: NA
d_call: TRBD1
v_call: TRBV7-8
j_call: TRBJ1-2
cdr3_aa: CASSSGLRQGGPGVGYTF
cdr3_nt: TGTGCCAGCAGCTCCGGACTCCGACAGGGCGGCCCGGGCGTGGGCTACACCTTC

clone_size: few
d_call: NA
v_call: TRBV5-4
j_call: TRBJ1-4
cdr3_aa: CASSPTAINEKLFF
cdr3_nt: TGTGCCAGCAGCCCTACAGCGATTAATGAAAAACTGTTTTTT

clone_size: NA
d_call: NA
v_call: TRBV28
j_call: TRBJ1-5
cdr3_aa: CASSPEGTFNQPQHF
cdr3_nt: TGTGCCAGCAGCCCAGAGGGGACCTTCAATCAGCCCCAGCATTTT

clone_size: NA
d_call: NA
v_call: TRBV9
j_call: TRBJ2-7
cdr3_aa: CASSVGHKSYEQYF
cdr3_nt: TGTGCCAGCAGCGTAGGGCACAAGTCCTACGAGCAGTACTTC

clone_size: medium-sized
d_call: NA
v_call: TRBV28
j_call: TRBJ2-5
cdr3_aa: CASSSPLGGETQYF
cdr3_nt: TGTGCCAGCAGTTCACCCCTGGGGGGAGAGACCCAGTACTTC

clone_size: NA
d_call: TRBD1
v_call: TRBV19
j_call: TRBJ1-1
cdr3_aa: CASSTRTGVQTEAFF
cdr3_nt: TGTGCCAGTAGTACCCGAACAGGGGTGCAAACTGAAGCTTTCTTT

clone_size: once
d_call: TRBD2
v_call: TRBV6-5
j_call: TRBJ2-1
cdr3_aa: CASSYLIAGGREQFF
cdr3_nt: TGTGCCAGCAGTTACCTCATAGCGGGAGGCCGTGAGCAGTTCTTC

clone_size: NA
d_call: NA
v_call: TRBV6-5
j_call: TRBJ1-6
cdr3_aa: CATGRVGSPLHF
cdr3_nt: TGTGCCACCGGCCGGGTTGGATCACCCCTCCACTTT

clone_size: NA
d_call: TRBD1
v_call: TRBV6-6
j_call: TRBJ1-2
cdr3_aa: CASEGQGDGYTF
cdr3_nt: TGTGCCAGCGAAGGACAGGGGGACGGCTACACCTTC

clone_size: once
d_call: TRBD2
v_call: TRBV7-9
j_call: TRBJ2-1
cdr3_aa: CASSLLAGEGNEQFF
cdr3_nt: TGTGCCAGCAGCTTACTAGCGGGAGAGGGCAATGAGCAGTTCTTC